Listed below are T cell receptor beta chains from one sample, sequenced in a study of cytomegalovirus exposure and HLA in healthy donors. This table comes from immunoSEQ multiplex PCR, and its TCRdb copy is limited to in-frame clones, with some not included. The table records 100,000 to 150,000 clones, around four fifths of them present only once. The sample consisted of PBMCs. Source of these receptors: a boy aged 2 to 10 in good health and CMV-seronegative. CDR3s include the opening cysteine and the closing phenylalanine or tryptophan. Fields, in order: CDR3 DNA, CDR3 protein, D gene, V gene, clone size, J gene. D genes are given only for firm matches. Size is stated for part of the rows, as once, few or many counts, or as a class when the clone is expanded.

CDR3 DNA: TGTGCCAGAAGCCTCGGGACTAGCGGGAGCGGAAGCGGGGAGCTGTTTTTT
CDR3 protein: CARSLGTSGSGSGELFF
D gene: TRBD2
V gene: TRBV5-3
clone size: -
J gene: TRBJ2-2

CDR3 DNA: TGTGCCAGCAGTTACGCGTATAGCAATCAGCCCCAGCATTTT
CDR3 protein: CASSYAYSNQPQHF
D gene: -
V gene: TRBV6-5
clone size: -
J gene: TRBJ1-5

CDR3 DNA: TGTGCCAGCAGTTTATTAGGACAGGGGGCTGGTGGCTACACCTTC
CDR3 protein: CASSLLGQGAGGYTF
D gene: TRBD1
V gene: TRBV28
clone size: -
J gene: TRBJ1-2

CDR3 DNA: TGTGCCAGCAGTTCACCCGTGGGGGGATTTGCGCAGTATTTT
CDR3 protein: CASSSPVGGFAQYF
D gene: -
V gene: TRBV27
clone size: -
J gene: TRBJ2-3

CDR3 DNA: TGTGCCAGCAGCTTCGGGACAGGGGTAATCTTC
CDR3 protein: CASSFGTGVIF
D gene: TRBD1
V gene: TRBV7-9
clone size: -
J gene: TRBJ2-7

CDR3 DNA: TGTGCCAGCAGCCAAGATACGGGAAGTCGCTACAATGAGCAGTTCTTC
CDR3 protein: CASSQDTGSRYNEQFF
D gene: -
V gene: TRBV4-2
clone size: -
J gene: TRBJ2-1

CDR3 DNA: TGTGCCAGCAGTTATGGGGGGTCTGGAAACACCATATATTTT
CDR3 protein: CASSYGGSGNTIYF
D gene: -
V gene: TRBV6-5
clone size: -
J gene: TRBJ1-3

CDR3 DNA: TGTGCCAGCAGCTACCCCGGGACCGCAGGGGCTAACTATGGCTACACCTTC
CDR3 protein: CASSYPGTAGANYGYTF
D gene: -
V gene: TRBV5-6
clone size: -
J gene: TRBJ1-2

CDR3 DNA: TGCGCCAGCAGCTTGGGGACAGGGGTCAACACCGGGGAGCTGTTTTTT
CDR3 protein: CASSLGTGVNTGELFF
D gene: TRBD1
V gene: TRBV5-1
clone size: -
J gene: TRBJ2-2

CDR3 DNA: TGTGCCACCCGGGACAGGGGGTACAATGAGCAGTTCTTC
CDR3 protein: CATRDRGYNEQFF
D gene: TRBD1
V gene: TRBV6-1
clone size: -
J gene: TRBJ2-1

CDR3 DNA: TGTGCCAGCCAGGGATTTCGCCTCTATGGCTACACCTTC
CDR3 protein: CASQGFRLYGYTF
D gene: -
V gene: TRBV2
clone size: -
J gene: TRBJ1-2

CDR3 DNA: TGCGCCAGCATGCAAGCGGGAGGTAACCCTCCCAGCTCCTACAATGAGCAGTTCTTC
CDR3 protein: CASMQAGGNPPSSYNEQFF
D gene: TRBD2
V gene: TRBV5-1
clone size: -
J gene: TRBJ2-1

CDR3 DNA: TGCGCCAGCAGAAGGAGCGGGGGCGCAGATGGCTACACCTTC
CDR3 protein: CASRRSGGADGYTF
D gene: -
V gene: TRBV5-1
clone size: -
J gene: TRBJ1-2

CDR3 DNA: TGTGCCAGCAGCTTAGCGACAGGCTATGGCTACACCTTC
CDR3 protein: CASSLATGYGYTF
D gene: -
V gene: TRBV7-9
clone size: once
J gene: TRBJ1-2

CDR3 DNA: TGTGCCAGCAGCTTGACAGGGCTGAACACTGAAGCTTTCTTT
CDR3 protein: CASSLTGLNTEAFF
D gene: TRBD1
V gene: TRBV11-2
clone size: -
J gene: TRBJ1-1

CDR3 DNA: TGTGCCACCAGAGTTACAGGGCGATCCAACTATGGCTACACCTTC
CDR3 protein: CATRVTGRSNYGYTF
D gene: -
V gene: TRBV6-1
clone size: -
J gene: TRBJ1-2

CDR3 DNA: TGTTCCAGCAGCTCATCCGACCCCGCGGCGGAATATCAGCCCCAGCATTTT
CDR3 protein: CSSSSSDPAAEYQPQHF
D gene: -
V gene: TRBV7-9
clone size: -
J gene: TRBJ1-5

CDR3 DNA: TGTGCCAGCAGTTTCCCAGGGGAGAAGACTGAAGCTTTCTTT
CDR3 protein: CASSFPGEKTEAFF
D gene: -
V gene: TRBV27
clone size: -
J gene: TRBJ1-1

CDR3 DNA: TGTGCCAGCATAGCCTACACAGATACGCAGTATTTT
CDR3 protein: CASIAYTDTQYF
D gene: -
V gene: TRBV2
clone size: -
J gene: TRBJ2-3

CDR3 DNA: TGTGCCAGCAGCCAAGAGATCCCGGGACAGGGAGCACCCCTCCACTTT
CDR3 protein: CASSQEIPGQGAPLHF
D gene: TRBD1
V gene: TRBV4-2
clone size: -
J gene: TRBJ1-6

CDR3 DNA: TGTGCCAGCAGTTTCTTTTACCCAGGGGAGAGTGAAAAACTGTTTTTT
CDR3 protein: CASSFFYPGESEKLFF
D gene: -
V gene: TRBV7-8
clone size: -
J gene: TRBJ1-4

CDR3 DNA: TGTGCCAGCAGCCCCCGGGACAGGGGACGGGATGAGCAGTTCTTC
CDR3 protein: CASSPRDRGRDEQFF
D gene: TRBD1
V gene: TRBV11-1
clone size: -
J gene: TRBJ2-1

CDR3 DNA: TGTGCCAGCAGTGAGGGGGGACAGGGGGGTGAAAAACTGTTTTTT
CDR3 protein: CASSEGGQGGEKLFF
D gene: TRBD1
V gene: TRBV6-1
clone size: few
J gene: TRBJ1-4

CDR3 DNA: TGTGCCACGACCCCCGGGACTAGCGGGAGTAATACGCAGTATTTT
CDR3 protein: CATTPGTSGSNTQYF
D gene: TRBD2
V gene: TRBV27
clone size: -
J gene: TRBJ2-3

CDR3 DNA: TGCGCCAGCAGCTACGACAGGGGGTCGTACGAGCAGTACTTC
CDR3 protein: CASSYDRGSYEQYF
D gene: TRBD1
V gene: TRBV5-1
clone size: -
J gene: TRBJ2-7

CDR3 DNA: TGCGCCAGCAGTGAGGGGGCGCAGGACACTGAAGCTTTCTTT
CDR3 protein: CASSEGAQDTEAFF
D gene: -
V gene: TRBV10-2
clone size: -
J gene: TRBJ1-1

CDR3 DNA: TGTGCCAGCAGCTTAGAGGTGGCAGGCCCCTGGCATGGCTACACCTTC
CDR3 protein: CASSLEVAGPWHGYTF
D gene: -
V gene: TRBV7-2
clone size: -
J gene: TRBJ1-2

CDR3 DNA: TGTGCCAGCAGTTACTGGACTAGCGGAAACACAGATACGCAGTATTTT
CDR3 protein: CASSYWTSGNTDTQYF
D gene: TRBD2
V gene: TRBV6-5
clone size: -
J gene: TRBJ2-3

CDR3 DNA: TGTGCCAGCAGCTTGCGACAGGGGGCTAATGAAAAACTGTTTTTT
CDR3 protein: CASSLRQGANEKLFF
D gene: TRBD1
V gene: TRBV7-8
clone size: -
J gene: TRBJ1-4

CDR3 DNA: TGTGCCAGTAGTATACAGGGCTATCAGTCGCGGTATTTT
CDR3 protein: CASSIQGYQSRYF
D gene: -
V gene: TRBV19
clone size: -
J gene: TRBJ2-3

CDR3 DNA: TGTGCCAGCAGTGAAGCGATTTCTAGCACAGATACGCAGTATTTT
CDR3 protein: CASSEAISSTDTQYF
D gene: -
V gene: TRBV25-1
clone size: -
J gene: TRBJ2-3

CDR3 DNA: TGTGCCAGTAGTGACAGGGGTGGTGGCTACACCTTC
CDR3 protein: CASSDRGGGYTF
D gene: TRBD1
V gene: TRBV19
clone size: once
J gene: TRBJ1-2

CDR3 DNA: TGTGCCAGCAGTTATGCCAGGGAAAGTGAGCAGTGCTTC
CDR3 protein: CASSYARESEQCF
D gene: -
V gene: TRBV6-5
clone size: -
J gene: TRBJ2-7

CDR3 DNA: TGCGCCAGCAGCTTGGGGGTAGCCATCACTCCGAGCTCCTACAATGAGCAGTTCTTC
CDR3 protein: CASSLGVAITPSSYNEQFF
D gene: -
V gene: TRBV5-1
clone size: -
J gene: TRBJ2-1

CDR3 DNA: TGTGCCAGCACTCGAAGCGGGAGTAGGGCCCAGTACTTC
CDR3 protein: CASTRSGSRAQYF
D gene: TRBD2
V gene: TRBV2
clone size: -
J gene: TRBJ2-5